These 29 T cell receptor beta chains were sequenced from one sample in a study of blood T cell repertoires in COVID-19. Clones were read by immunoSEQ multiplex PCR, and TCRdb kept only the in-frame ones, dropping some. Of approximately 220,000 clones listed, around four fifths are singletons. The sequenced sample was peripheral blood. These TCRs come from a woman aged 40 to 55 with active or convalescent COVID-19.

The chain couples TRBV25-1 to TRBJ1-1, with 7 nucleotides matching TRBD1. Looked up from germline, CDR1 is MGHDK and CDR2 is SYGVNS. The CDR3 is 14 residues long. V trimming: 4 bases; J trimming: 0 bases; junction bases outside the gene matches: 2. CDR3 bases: TGTGCCAGCAGTGCGGGACAGTTGAACACTGAAGCTTTCTTT. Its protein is CASSAGQLNTEAFF.

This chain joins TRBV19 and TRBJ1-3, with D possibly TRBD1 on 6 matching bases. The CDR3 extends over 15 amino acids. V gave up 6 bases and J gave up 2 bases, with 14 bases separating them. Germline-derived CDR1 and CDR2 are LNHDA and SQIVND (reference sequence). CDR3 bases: TGTGCCAGTAGGCCTGGGCAGGGGACTGGAAACACCATATATTTT. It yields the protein CASRPGQGTGNTIYF.

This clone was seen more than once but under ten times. The CDR3, as DNA: TGTGCCAGCAGTTTCCCTACCCCCGGGCAGGGGGTCGGCTACACCTTC. This gives the protein CASSFPTPGQGVGYTF. The V call is TRBV28, the J call TRBJ1-2, with 7 bases lining up with TRBD1. Germline V CDR1 and CDR2: MDHEN, SYDVKM. After removal of 3 bases from V and 8 bases from J, the junction contained 15 bases not matched to a gene. CDR3 length: 16 residues.

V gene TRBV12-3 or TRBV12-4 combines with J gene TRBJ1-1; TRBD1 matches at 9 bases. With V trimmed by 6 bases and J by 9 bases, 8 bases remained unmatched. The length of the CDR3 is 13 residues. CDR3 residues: CASRPHRGQKAFF. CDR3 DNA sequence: TGTGCCAGCAGGCCCCACAGGGGGCAGAAAGCTTTCTTT.

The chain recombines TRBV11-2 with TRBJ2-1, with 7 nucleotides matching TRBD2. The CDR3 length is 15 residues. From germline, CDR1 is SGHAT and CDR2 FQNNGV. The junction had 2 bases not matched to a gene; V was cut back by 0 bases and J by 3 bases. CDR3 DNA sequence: TGTGCCAGCAGCTTAGAGTGGGGGGGCTACAATGAGCAGTTCTTC. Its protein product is CASSLEWGGYNEQFF.

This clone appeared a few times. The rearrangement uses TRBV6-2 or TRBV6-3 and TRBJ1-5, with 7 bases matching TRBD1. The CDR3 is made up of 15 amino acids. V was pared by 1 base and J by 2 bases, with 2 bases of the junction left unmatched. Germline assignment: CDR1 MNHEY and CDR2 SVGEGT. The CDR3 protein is CASSYFGQGNQPQHF. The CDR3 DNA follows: TGTGCCAGCAGTTACTTCGGACAGGGCAATCAGCCCCAGCATTTT.

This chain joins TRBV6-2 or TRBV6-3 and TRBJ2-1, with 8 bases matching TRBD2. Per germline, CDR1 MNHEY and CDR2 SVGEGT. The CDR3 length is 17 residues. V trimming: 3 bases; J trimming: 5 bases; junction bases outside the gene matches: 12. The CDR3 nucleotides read TGTGCCAGCAGTTATAGATCTCGCGGGGGGCGGGACAATGAGCAGTTCTTC. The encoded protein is CASSYRSRGGRDNEQFF.

This CDR3 is CASSRSTGMGGYGYTF. The DNA of the CDR3 is TGTGCCAGCAGCCGATCAACAGGGATGGGTGGCTATGGCTACACCTTC. This chain uses TRBV28 with TRBJ1-2, with D possibly matching TRBD1 (6 bases). Trimming left V 6 bases short and J 4 bases short, with 21 bases between. This CDR3 comprises 16 residues. In germline, CDR1 is MDHEN, CDR2 SYDVKM.

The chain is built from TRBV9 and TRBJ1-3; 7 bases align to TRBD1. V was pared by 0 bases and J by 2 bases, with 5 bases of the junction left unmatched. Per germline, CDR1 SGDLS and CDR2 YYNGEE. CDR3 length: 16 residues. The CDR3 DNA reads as TGTGCCAGCAGCGTAGCTCCGACAGGGACTGGAAACACCATATATTTT. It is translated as CASSVAPTGTGNTIYF. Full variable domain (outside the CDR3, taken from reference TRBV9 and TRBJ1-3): DSGVTQTPKHLITATGQRVTLRCSPRSGDLSVYWYQQSLDQGLQFLIQYYNGEERAKGNILERFSAQQFPDLHSELNLSSLELGDSALYFCASSVAPTGTGNTIYFGEGSWLTVV.

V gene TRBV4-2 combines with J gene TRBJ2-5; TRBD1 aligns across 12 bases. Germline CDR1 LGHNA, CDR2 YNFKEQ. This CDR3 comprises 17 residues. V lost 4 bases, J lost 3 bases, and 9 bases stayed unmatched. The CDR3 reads CASSPTGTGGFKETQYF. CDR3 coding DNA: TGTGCCAGCAGCCCAACCGGGACAGGGGGCTTCAAAGAGACCCAGTACTTC.

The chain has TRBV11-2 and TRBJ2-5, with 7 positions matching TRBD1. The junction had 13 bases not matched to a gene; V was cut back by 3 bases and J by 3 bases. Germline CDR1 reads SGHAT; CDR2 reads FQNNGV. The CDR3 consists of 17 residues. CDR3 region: CASSFTWGTAGEETQYF. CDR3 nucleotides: TGTGCCAGCAGCTTTACATGGGGGACAGCCGGAGAAGAGACCCAGTACTTC.

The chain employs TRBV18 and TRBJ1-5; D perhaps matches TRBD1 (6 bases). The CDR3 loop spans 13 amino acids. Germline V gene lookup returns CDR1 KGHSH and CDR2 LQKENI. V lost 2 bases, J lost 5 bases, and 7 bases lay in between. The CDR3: CASSPGGDQPQHF. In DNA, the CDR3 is TGTGCCAGCTCACCAGGGGGCGATCAGCCCCAGCATTTT.

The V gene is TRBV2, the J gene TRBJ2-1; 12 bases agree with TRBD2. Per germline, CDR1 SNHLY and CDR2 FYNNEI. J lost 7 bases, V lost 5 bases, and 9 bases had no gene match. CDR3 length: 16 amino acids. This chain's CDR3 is CASSTGTSGGTNEQFF. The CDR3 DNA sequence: TGTGCCAGCAGTACCGGAACTAGCGGGGGGACTAATGAGCAGTTCTTC. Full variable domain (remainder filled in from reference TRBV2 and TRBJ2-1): EPEVTQTPSHQVTQMGQEVILRCVPISNHLYFYWYRQILGQKVEFLVSFYNNEISEKSEIFDDQFSVERPDGSNFTLKIRSTKLEDSAMYFCASSTGTSGGTNEQFFGPGTRLTVL.

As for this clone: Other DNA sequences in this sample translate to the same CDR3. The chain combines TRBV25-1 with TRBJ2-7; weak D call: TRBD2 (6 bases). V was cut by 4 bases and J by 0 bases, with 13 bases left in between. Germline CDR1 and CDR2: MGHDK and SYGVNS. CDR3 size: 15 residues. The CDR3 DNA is TGTGCCAGCAGTGTGGGAGGACTAATCTCCTACGAGCAGTACTTC. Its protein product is CASSVGGLISYEQYF.

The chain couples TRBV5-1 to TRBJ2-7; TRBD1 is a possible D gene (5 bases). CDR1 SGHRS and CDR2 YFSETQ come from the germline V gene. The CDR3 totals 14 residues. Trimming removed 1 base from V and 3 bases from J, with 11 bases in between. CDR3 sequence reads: CASSLPPDNYEQYF. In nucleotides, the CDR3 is TGCGCCAGCAGCTTGCCCCCGGACAACTACGAGCAGTACTTC.

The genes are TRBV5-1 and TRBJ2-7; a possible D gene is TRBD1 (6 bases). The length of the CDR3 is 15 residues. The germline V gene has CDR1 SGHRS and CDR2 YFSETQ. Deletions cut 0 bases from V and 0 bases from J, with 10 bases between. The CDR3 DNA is TGCGCCAGCAGCTTGGAGCCGGACAGCTCCTACGAGCAGTACTTC. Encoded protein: CASSLEPDSSYEQYF.

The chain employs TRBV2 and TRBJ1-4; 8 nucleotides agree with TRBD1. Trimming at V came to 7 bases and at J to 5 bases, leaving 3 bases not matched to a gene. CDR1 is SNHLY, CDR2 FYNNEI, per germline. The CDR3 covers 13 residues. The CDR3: CASTGQGNEKLFF. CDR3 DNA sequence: TGTGCCAGCACAGGACAGGGAAATGAAAAACTGTTTTTT.

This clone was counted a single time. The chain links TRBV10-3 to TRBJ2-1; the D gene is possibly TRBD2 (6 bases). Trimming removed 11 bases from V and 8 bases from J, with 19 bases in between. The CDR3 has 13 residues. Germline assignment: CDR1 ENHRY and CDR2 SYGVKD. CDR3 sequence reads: CAVHRDSNDEQFF. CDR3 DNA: TGTGCCGTTCACCGGGACTCGAACGATGAGCAGTTCTTC.

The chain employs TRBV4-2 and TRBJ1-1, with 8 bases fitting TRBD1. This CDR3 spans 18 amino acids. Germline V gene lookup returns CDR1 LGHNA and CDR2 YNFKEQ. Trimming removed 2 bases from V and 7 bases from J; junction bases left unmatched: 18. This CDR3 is CASSQFPPKQGEYVEAFF. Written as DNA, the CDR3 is TGTGCCAGCAGCCAATTCCCCCCGAAACAGGGGGAATACGTTGAAGCTTTCTTT.

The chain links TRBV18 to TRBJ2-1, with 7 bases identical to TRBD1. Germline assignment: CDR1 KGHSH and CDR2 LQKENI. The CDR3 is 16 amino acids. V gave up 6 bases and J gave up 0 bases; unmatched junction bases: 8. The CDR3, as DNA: TGTGCCAGCTCCCCTAGCAGGGGGAGCTCCTACAATGAGCAGTTCTTC. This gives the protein CASSPSRGSSYNEQFF.

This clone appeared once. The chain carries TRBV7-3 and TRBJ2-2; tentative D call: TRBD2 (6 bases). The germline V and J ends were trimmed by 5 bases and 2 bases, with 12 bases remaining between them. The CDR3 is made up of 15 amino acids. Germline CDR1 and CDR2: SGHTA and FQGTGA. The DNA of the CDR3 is TGTGCCAGCAGCCCGGGTAGCGGAAACACCGGGGAGCTGTTTTTT. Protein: CASSPGSGNTGELFF.

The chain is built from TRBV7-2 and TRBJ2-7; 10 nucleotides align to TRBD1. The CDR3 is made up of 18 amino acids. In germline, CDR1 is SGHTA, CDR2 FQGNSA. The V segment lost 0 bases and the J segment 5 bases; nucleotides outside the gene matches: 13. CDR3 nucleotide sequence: TGTGCCAGCAGCTTAGCGGTCATGAGATGGGACAGGGGCCACGAGCAGTACTTC. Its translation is CASSLAVMRWDRGHEQYF.

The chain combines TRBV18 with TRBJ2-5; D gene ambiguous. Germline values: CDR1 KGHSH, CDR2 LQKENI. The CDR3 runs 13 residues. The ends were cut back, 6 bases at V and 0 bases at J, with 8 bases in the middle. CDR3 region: CASSLGYQETQYF. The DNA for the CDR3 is TGTGCCAGCTCCTTGGGCTACCAAGAGACCCAGTACTTC.

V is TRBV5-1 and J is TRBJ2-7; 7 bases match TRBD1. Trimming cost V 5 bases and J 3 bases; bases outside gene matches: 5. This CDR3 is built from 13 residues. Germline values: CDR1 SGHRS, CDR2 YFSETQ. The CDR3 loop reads CASSLDRDYEQYF. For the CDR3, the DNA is TGCGCCAGCAGTCTAGACAGGGACTACGAGCAGTACTTC.

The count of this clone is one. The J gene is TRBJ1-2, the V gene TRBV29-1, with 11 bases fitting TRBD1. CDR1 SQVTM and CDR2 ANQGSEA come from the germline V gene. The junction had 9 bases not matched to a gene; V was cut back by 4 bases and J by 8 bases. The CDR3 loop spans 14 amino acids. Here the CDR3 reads CSVGSGQGAGGYTF. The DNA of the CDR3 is TGCAGCGTTGGGTCTGGACAGGGGGCCGGGGGCTACACCTTC.

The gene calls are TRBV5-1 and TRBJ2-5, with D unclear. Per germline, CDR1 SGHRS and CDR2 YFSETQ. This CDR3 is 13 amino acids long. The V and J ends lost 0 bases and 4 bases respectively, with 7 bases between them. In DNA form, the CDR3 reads TGCGCCAGCAGCTTGGCTAGTCCAGAGACCCAGTACTTC. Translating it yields CASSLASPETQYF.

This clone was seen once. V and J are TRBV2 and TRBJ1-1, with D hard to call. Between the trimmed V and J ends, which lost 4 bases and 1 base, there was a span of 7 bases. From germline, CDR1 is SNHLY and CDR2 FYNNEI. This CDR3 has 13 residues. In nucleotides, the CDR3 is TGTGCCAGCAGTGTAGACAAGAACACTGAAGCTTTCTTT. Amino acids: CASSVDKNTEAFF.

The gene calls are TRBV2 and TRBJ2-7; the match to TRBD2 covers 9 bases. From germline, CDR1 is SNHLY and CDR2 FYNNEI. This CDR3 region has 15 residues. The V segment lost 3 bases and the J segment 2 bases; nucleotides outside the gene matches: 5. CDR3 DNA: TGTGCCAGCAGTGAGGGGTTAGCGGGAGCCTACGAGCAGTACTTC. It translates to CASSEGLAGAYEQYF.

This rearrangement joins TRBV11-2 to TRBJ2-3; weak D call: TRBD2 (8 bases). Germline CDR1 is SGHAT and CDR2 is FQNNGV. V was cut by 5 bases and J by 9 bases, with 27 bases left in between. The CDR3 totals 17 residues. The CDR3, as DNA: TGTGCCAGCAGCCCGCGACTAGCGCAGGGGGTCTCGGGGACGCAGTATTTT. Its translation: CASSPRLAQGVSGTQYF. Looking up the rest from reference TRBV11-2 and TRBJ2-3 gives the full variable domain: EAGVAQSPRYKIIEKRQSVAFWCNPISGHATLYWYQQILGQGPKLLIQFQNNGVVDDSQLPKDRFSAERLKGVDSTLKIQPAKLEDSAVYLCASSPRLAQGVSGTQYFGPGTRLTVL.